Below are 7 T cell receptor beta chains sequenced from a single sample in a study of blood T cell repertoires in COVID-19. Measured with immunoSEQ multiplex PCR; TCRdb has only the in-frame clones, and not every one. The sample lists a few hundred thousand clones, 70% to 90% seen once, with roughly 6.3% in the top ten. Specimen: peripheral blood. The receptors here all came from a woman aged 45-65 years with COVID-19, enrolled during active disease.

This clone showed up just once. The chain recombines TRBV12-3 or TRBV12-4 with TRBJ1-2; D is uncertain. The CDR3 is 12 amino acids. V shed 5 bases and J shed 3 bases, with 7 bases lying between them. CDR3 protein: CASSLQDYGYTF. In DNA form, the CDR3 reads TGTGCCAGCAGTCTCCAGGACTATGGCTACACCTTC.

This chain joins TRBV4-2 and TRBJ2-1; TRBD2 agrees at 7 bases. Trimming removed 4 bases from V and 4 bases from J; junction bases left unmatched: 13. The CDR3 contains 17 residues. Germline lookup yields CDR1 LGHNA and CDR2 YNFKEQ. CDR3 DNA: TGTGCCAGCAGCCGGCGGTCGTCGGGAGGAGATTACAATGAGCAGTTCTTC. Translation: CASSRRSSGGDYNEQFF.

V gene TRBV6-5 combines with J gene TRBJ2-3; 8 bases are shared with TRBD2. The length of the CDR3 is 13 residues. V lost 2 bases to trimming and J lost 14 bases; unmatched junction nucleotides: 9. Per germline, CDR1 MNHEY and CDR2 SVGAGI. CDR3 residues: CASSYKGLGDRYF. CDR3 nucleotide sequence: TGTGCCAGCAGTTACAAGGGACTAGGGGATCGGTATTTT.

The V call is TRBV10-2, the J call TRBJ2-1; D not resolved. Germline V lookup: CDR1 WSHSY, CDR2 SAAADI. The V end lost 3 bases, the J end lost 5 bases, and 5 bases lay between the germline ends. CDR3 length equals 12 residues. CDR3 nucleotide sequence: TGCGCCAGCAGTGAACAAAACAATGAGCAGTTCTTC. Residues: CASSEQNNEQFF.

The CDR3 loop is CASSDDPYIAARGKLFF. The CDR3 coding sequence is TGTGCCAGCTCCGATGACCCCTATATCGCGGCTCGGGGAAAACTGTTTTTT. J is TRBJ1-4 and V is TRBV18, with unresolved D. V lost 6 bases to trimming and J lost 10 bases, with 27 bases between them. CDR3 length: 17 amino acids. CDR1 is KGHSH and CDR2 is LQKENI in the germline V gene.

V usage is TRBV7-2 and J usage is TRBJ1-2, with 9 bases fitting TRBD1. V shed 3 bases and J 8 bases; nucleotides not matched to a gene: 16. Germline V gene data show CDR1 as SGHTA and CDR2 as FQGNSA. The length of the CDR3 is 17 residues. The CDR3 sequence: CASSFLKGVQGARGYTF. The CDR3 coding sequence is TGTGCCAGCAGCTTTTTAAAAGGGGTACAGGGGGCGCGCGGCTACACCTTC.

The rearrangement uses TRBV6-6 and TRBJ2-5; 8 nucleotides match TRBD2. Germline CDR1 is MNHNY and CDR2 is SVGAGI (reference sequence). V lost 6 bases and J lost 5; bases outside the gene matches: 5. The CDR3 length is 13 residues. CDR3 nucleotide sequence: TGTGCCAGCAGGCTCGGGAGGGTGGAGACCCAGTACTTC. Translation gives CASRLGRVETQYF.